The 26 T cell receptor beta chains below all came from one sample that was sequenced in a study of T cells in Graves' hyperthyroidism and ophthalmopathy (dated by TCRdb to between 2018 and 2021). Libraries were built with multiplex PCR. This sample was sequenced with an Illumina HiSeq 2000. Amplification of TCR beta CDR3 regions was carried out from RNA transcripts. A first-round RT-PCR of the TCR CDR3 used the HTBI primer set with the Qiagen OneStep RT-PCR kit. TCRdb took the public reads, trimmed them with fastp at Q25, ran MiXCR for clone calling and kept in-frame beta chains. Every distinct CDR3 protein forms one entry, paired with its most common genes and DNA. For this sample there are around 390,000 distinct CDR3 sequences; around 15% appear just once. Clones ranked in the top ten supply 20% of the sample. Sequenced input: blood. These receptor sequences come from a young woman with Graves' ophthalmopathy.

This clonotype has more than one count but fewer than ten. The chain is built from TRBV28 and TRBJ1-6, with 9 bases lining up with TRBD1. The CDR3 consists of 16 residues. Germline CDR1 reads MDHEN; CDR2 reads SYDVKM. V shed 3 bases, J shed 12 bases, and the junction held 12 bases outside the gene matches. As DNA, the CDR3 is TGTGCCAGCAGTTTGGCACCGGGACAGGGTTATTTACCCCTCCACTTT. Its protein is CASSLAPGQGYLPLHF.

The chain combines TRBV20-1 with TRBJ2-1; D remains ambiguous. The germline gives CDR1 DFQATT, CDR2 SNEGSKA (reference sequence). With 7 bases removed from V and 2 bases from J, the gap between germline ends came to 6 bases. The CDR3 loop spans 11 amino acids. CDR3: CSVRAYNEQFF. The DNA for the CDR3 is TGCAGTGTCCGGGCCTACAATGAGCAGTTCTTC.

This clonotype was found many times. This chain connects TRBV20-1 to TRBJ1-5; the D gene is possibly TRBD1 (6 bases). Germline assignment: CDR1 DFQATT and CDR2 SNEGSKA (reference sequence). V was pared by 6 bases and J by 0 bases, with 15 bases between. This CDR3 spans 15 amino acids. CDR3: CSAINRVYSNQPQHF. CDR3 coding DNA: TGCAGTGCGATCAACAGGGTATATAGCAATCAGCCCCAGCATTTT.

This chain uses TRBV11-2 with TRBJ2-7, with TRBD1 matching 8 bases. After removal of 1 base from V and 3 bases from J, the junction contained 8 bases not matched to a gene. The CDR3 has 16 amino acids. Per germline, CDR1 SGHAT and CDR2 FQNNGV. The CDR3: CASSLVFSGQVYEQYF. Here the CDR3 DNA reads TGTGCCAGCAGCTTAGTTTTTTCGGGACAGGTCTACGAGCAGTACTTC.

At least ten counts were recorded for this clonotype. The V gene is TRBV11-2, the J gene TRBJ1-2, with TRBD1 matching 8 bases. The CDR3 has 14 residues. Germline lookup yields CDR1 SGHAT and CDR2 FQNNGV. V trimming: 4 bases; J trimming: 4 bases; junction bases outside the gene matches: 5. CDR3 bases: TGTGCCAGCAGCTCCCGACAGGGGATCTATGGCTACACCTTC. It codes for CASSSRQGIYGYTF.

There are many counts of this clonotype. The V gene is TRBV6-1, the J gene TRBJ1-2; D unresolved. This CDR3 contains 16 residues. Between the trimmed V and J ends, which lost 5 bases and 2 bases, there was a span of 18 bases. From germline, CDR1 is MNHNS and CDR2 SASEGT. The CDR3 spells CASSQLYRTGNYGYTF. Written as DNA, the CDR3 is TGTGCCAGCAGTCAATTATATAGGACGGGGAACTATGGCTACACCTTC.

There are many counts of this clonotype. CDR3 in amino acids: CASSYFPSTQYF. The CDR3 nucleotides read TGTGCCAGCAGTTATTTTCCGTCGACCCAGTACTTC. The chain has TRBV6-2 or TRBV6-3 and TRBJ2-5; no firm D call. Germline V gives CDR1 MNHEY, CDR2 SVGEGT. V was cut by 3 bases and J by 7 bases, with 9 bases left in between. This CDR3 is built from 12 residues.

The chain uses TRBV9 and TRBJ1-1, with D perhaps TRBD1 (6 bases). Trimming cost V 0 bases and J 0 bases, with 9 bases left between them. CDR1 and CDR2 from the germline V gene are SGDLS and YYNGEE. This CDR3 has 15 residues. The CDR3 DNA sequence: TGTGCCAGCAGCGTAGGGGGGGCGGTGAACACTGAAGCTTTCTTT. Translated: CASSVGGAVNTEAFF.

There are many counts of this clonotype. V is TRBV27 and J is TRBJ2-7; D gene unclear. The length of the CDR3 is 14 residues. With 5 bases removed from V and 2 bases from J, the gap between germline ends came to 13 bases. Germline values: CDR1 MNHEY, CDR2 SMNVEV (reference sequence). The CDR3 region has the DNA TGTGCCAGCAGTCCTTCCACCGGACCCTACGAGCAGTACTTC. Translating it yields CASSPSTGPYEQYF.

This clonotype was observed at least ten times. The gene calls are TRBV20-1 and TRBJ1-5; D is unclear. CDR3 length equals 15 residues. Germline-derived CDR1 and CDR2 are DFQATT and SNEGSKA (reference sequence). V lost 4 bases and J lost 3, with 16 bases in between. The CDR3, as DNA: TGCAGTGCTAAGGTGCAGGCTACTTACAATCAGCCCCAGCATTTT. It translates to CSAKVQATYNQPQHF.

V and J are TRBV5-5 and TRBJ1-1; D is undetermined. The CDR3 spans 14 residues. The germline gives CDR1 SGHKS, CDR2 YYEKEE (reference sequence). Trimming shortened V by 4 bases and J by 4 bases, and 14 bases separated the two germline ends. The CDR3 protein is CASSLWLRSTEAFF. The CDR3 DNA follows: TGTGCCAGCAGCCTTTGGCTTCGGAGCACTGAAGCTTTCTTT.

This clonotype came up many times. The chain combines TRBV27 with TRBJ2-2; 7 positions agree with TRBD2. Trimming at V came to 7 bases and at J to 5 bases, leaving 10 bases not matched to a gene. CDR1 and CDR2 (germline): MNHEY, SMNVEV (reference sequence). The CDR3 spans 15 residues. The chain's CDR3 is CASTQGLETTGELFF. The CDR3 nucleotides are TGTGCCAGCACCCAAGGACTAGAGACTACCGGGGAGCTGTTTTTT.

This clonotype was picked up many times. The chain links TRBV18 to TRBJ1-5; TRBD1 is a possible D gene (5 bases). Per the germline V gene, CDR1 is KGHSH and CDR2 is LQKENI. This CDR3 spans 13 amino acids. V was cut by 3 bases and J by 4 bases, with 7 bases left in between. The CDR3 DNA follows: TGTGCCAGCTCACCCGGGACGAATCAGCCCCAGCATTTT. Protein sequence: CASSPGTNQPQHF.

This clonotype was detected ten times or more. The chain employs TRBV7-2 and TRBJ2-7, with 9 bases that match TRBD2. The CDR3 runs 15 residues. From germline, CDR1 is SGHTA and CDR2 FQGNSA. Trimming removed 5 bases from V and 4 bases from J; junction bases left unmatched: 9. The CDR3 DNA follows: TGTGCCAGCAGCCCCCGGACTAGCGCCGGATACGAGCAGTACTTC. Its translation is CASSPRTSAGYEQYF.

The sample holds many counts of this clonotype. The J gene is TRBJ1-2, the V gene TRBV18; possible D gene TRBD1, 5 bases. The CDR3 has 16 amino acids. Trimming removed 3 bases from V and 0 bases from J, with 14 bases in between. The V gene's germline CDR1 is KGHSH and CDR2 LQKENI. This CDR3 reads CASSPVGGRSNYGYTF. The DNA for the CDR3 is TGTGCCAGCTCACCCGTGGGGGGACGGTCTAACTATGGCTACACCTTC. Combining the CDR3 with reference TRBV18 and TRBJ1-2 gives the whole variable domain NAGVMQNPRHLVRRRGQEARLRCSPMKGHSHVYWYRQLPEEGLKFMVYLQKENIIDESGMPKERFSAEFPKEGPSILRIQQVVRGDSAAYFCASSPVGGRSNYGYTFGSGTRLTVV.

This clonotype appeared many times. V and J are TRBV2 and TRBJ2-3; no reliable D call. Between the trimmed V and J ends, which lost 8 bases and 4 bases, there was a span of 16 bases. This CDR3 is built from 14 residues. The V gene's germline CDR1 is SNHLY and CDR2 FYNNEI. The chain's CDR3 is CASGPDVSPDTQYF. The DNA for the CDR3 is TGTGCCAGCGGACCGGACGTGAGTCCAGATACGCAGTATTTT.

In its sample, this clonotype was seen many times. The genes are TRBV7-2 and TRBJ2-5; TRBD2 aligns across 10 bases. The J segment lost 4 bases and the V segment lost 3 bases, leaving 8 bases of the junction unmatched. Germline V lookup: CDR1 SGHTA, CDR2 FQGNSA. The CDR3 runs to 16 residues. The DNA of the CDR3 is TGTGCCAGCAGCTTCTTAGCGGGGGGTAATGTAGAGACCCAGTACTTC. Translation: CASSFLAGGNVETQYF.

The table lists this clonotype with many counts. The genes are TRBV12-3 or TRBV12-4 and TRBJ1-2, with D possibly being TRBD1 (5 bases). Trimming pared 3 bases from V and 4 bases from J, leaving 12 bases between. The CDR3 has 14 amino acids. The CDR3 DNA reads as TGTGCCAGCAGTTTGGGTGGGGCCTCCTATGGCTACACCTTC. Its translation: CASSLGGASYGYTF.

This clonotype was seen ten or more times. The CDR3 spells CSAPGLAGHEQFF. The CDR3 DNA reads TGCAGTGCACCGGGACTAGCGGGACATGAGCAGTTCTTC. The rearrangement joins TRBV20-1 to TRBJ2-1; 13 bases line up with TRBD2. Trimming cost V 6 bases and J 8 bases; bases outside gene matches: 4. Germline CDR1 DFQATT, CDR2 SNEGSKA (reference sequence). The CDR3 length is 13 residues.

This clonotype was picked up many times. The J gene is TRBJ2-7, the V gene TRBV2, with unresolved D. Germline V gene lookup returns CDR1 SNHLY and CDR2 FYNNEI. The CDR3 covers 11 residues. V lost 5 bases, J lost 3 bases, and 5 bases lay in between. CDR3 sequence (DNA): TGTGCCAGCAGTTGGAACTACGAGCAGTACTTC. Translating gives CASSWNYEQYF.

This clonotype was counted many times. This sequence joins TRBV11-3 and TRBJ1-1, with 9 bases aligning to TRBD1. After removal of 5 bases from V and 5 bases from J, the junction contained 6 bases not matched to a gene. This CDR3 is 14 amino acids long. CDR1 SGHNT and CDR2 YENEEA come from the germline V gene. This chain's CDR3 is CASSTQGQGTEAFF. DNA for the CDR3: TGTGCCAGCAGCACCCAGGGACAGGGTACTGAAGCTTTCTTT.

This clonotype was recorded at least ten times. The chain carries TRBV7-9 and TRBJ2-1, with D possibly being TRBD1 (5 bases). In germline, CDR1 is SEHNR, CDR2 FQNEAQ (reference sequence). V dropped 6 bases and J dropped 1 base, with 13 bases sitting between them. The CDR3 is made up of 15 amino acids. In DNA, the CDR3 is TGTGCCAGCAGTGCGTCAGGGCTGTCCTACAATGAGCAGTTCTTC. Encoded protein: CASSASGLSYNEQFF.

There are many counts of this clonotype. The V and J genes are TRBV2 and TRBJ2-7; TRBD1 matches 8 bases. This CDR3 is built from 14 residues. Per the germline V gene, CDR1 is SNHLY and CDR2 is FYNNEI. V shed 6 bases, J shed 3 bases, and the junction held 7 bases outside the gene matches. For the CDR3, the DNA is TGTGCCAGCAGAGTGGACAGGGTGGGCTACGAGCAGTACTTC. Its protein is CASRVDRVGYEQYF. Drawing the rest from reference TRBV2 and TRBJ2-7, the complete variable domain is EPEVTQTPSHQVTQMGQEVILRCVPISNHLYFYWYRQILGQKVEFLVSFYNNEISEKSEIFDDQFSVERPDGSNFTLKIRSTKLEDSAMYFCASRVDRVGYEQYFGPGTRLTVT.

This clonotype came up many times. This chain connects TRBV20-1 to TRBJ2-7, with D possibly being TRBD1 or TRBD2 (5 bases each). The CDR3 loop spans 13 amino acids. From germline, CDR1 is DFQATT and CDR2 SNEGSKA (reference sequence). The V end lost 7 bases, the J end lost 2 bases, and 15 bases lay between the germline ends. The CDR3 spells CSGGGPPTYEQYF. The DNA for the CDR3 is TGCAGTGGTGGGGGTCCCCCTACCTACGAGCAGTACTTC.

This clonotype was detected ten times or more. The chain recombines TRBV2 with TRBJ2-1, with 11 positions matching TRBD2. Germline trimming cut 5 bases from V and 5 bases from J; bases unmatched to any gene: 11. Germline CDR1 is SNHLY and CDR2 is FYNNEI. The CDR3 spans 17 residues. This CDR3 is CASSLRTSGRGHNEQFF. CDR3 DNA sequence: TGTGCCAGCAGTCTACGTACTAGCGGGAGAGGGCACAATGAGCAGTTCTTC.

This clonotype occurred many times. This chain links TRBV18 with TRBJ1-2; D gene unclear. This CDR3 comprises 16 residues. Germline CDR1 KGHSH, CDR2 LQKENI. The V end was cut by 0 bases, the J end by 5 bases, with 16 bases between. The CDR3 DNA reads as TGTGCCAGCTCACCACCGGACTGGCGCCAGAAGTATGGCTACACCTTC. The encoded protein is CASSPPDWRQKYGYTF.